Below, 19 T cell receptor beta chains from the same sample are listed, as sequenced in a study of T cells in Graves' hyperthyroidism and ophthalmopathy. RNA transcripts served as the template for amplifying TCR beta CDR3 regions. The HTBI set primed first-round TCR CDR3 RT-PCR. TCRdb itself ran the multiplex PCR reads through MiXCR, one entry per CDR3 protein. The sample records about 200,000 distinct CDR3 sequences, approximately 16% being singletons. Sequencing was done on a sample of blood. Every receptor here comes from a middle-aged man with Graves' hyperthyroidism.

There are many counts of this clonotype. The rearrangement uses TRBV3-1 and TRBJ1-2; TRBD1 is a possible D gene (5 bases). The CDR3 runs 13 residues. Germline V gene data show CDR1 as LGHDT and CDR2 as YNNKEL (reference sequence). V lost 6 bases, J lost 6 bases, and 14 bases lay in between. DNA of the CDR3: TGTGCCAGCAGTCAAATCGAGGGGCATGGCTACACCTTC. It codes for CASSQIEGHGYTF.

This clonotype showed up just a few times. The chain is built from TRBV19 and TRBJ2-3; D may correspond to TRBD1 or TRBD2 (5 bases each). V was shortened by 7 bases and J by 1 base, with 21 bases between the two germline ends. The CDR3 totals 17 residues. Per the germline V gene, CDR1 is LNHDA and CDR2 is SQIVND (reference sequence). CDR3: CASTTPRGVRGTDTQYF. CDR3 coding DNA: TGTGCCAGTACCACCCCGAGGGGCGTGAGGGGCACAGATACGCAGTATTTT.

This clonotype was counted at least ten times. This chain connects TRBV20-1 to TRBJ2-5; tentatively, D is TRBD1 or TRBD2 (6 bases each). The CDR3 spans 14 residues. Germline loops: CDR1 DFQATT, CDR2 SNEGSKA (reference sequence). V was shortened by 0 bases and J by 4 bases, with 12 bases between the two germline ends. The CDR3 spells CSARDPGAGETQYF. The CDR3, as DNA: TGCAGTGCTAGAGATCCGGGGGCCGGAGAGACCCAGTACTTC.

The chain couples TRBV20-1 to TRBJ2-3, with TRBD2 matching over 7 bases. V trimming: 5 bases; J trimming: 2 bases; junction bases outside the gene matches: 13. There are 16 residues in the CDR3. The germline gives CDR1 DFQATT, CDR2 SNEGSKA (reference sequence). The CDR3 loop reads CSALRFAGVTTDTQYF. DNA for the CDR3: TGCAGTGCTCTTCGGTTCGCGGGGGTTACCACAGATACGCAGTATTTT.

The chain has TRBV12-3 or TRBV12-4 and TRBJ2-7; D is possibly TRBD2 (6 bases). CDR3 length: 14 amino acids. The ends were cut back, 7 bases at V and 0 bases at J, with 13 bases in the middle. CDR3 protein: CASTPAGTSYEQYF. In nucleotides, the CDR3 is TGTGCCAGCACCCCCGCGGGGACCTCCTACGAGCAGTACTTC.

This clonotype has at least ten counts. CDR3 in amino acids: CASSRGQGVYEQYF. Written as DNA, the CDR3 is TGTGCCAGCAGCCGCGGGCAGGGGGTTTACGAGCAGTACTTC. This rearrangement joins TRBV7-9 to TRBJ2-7, with TRBD1 identical over 7 bases. Germline values: CDR1 SEHNR, CDR2 FQNEAQ (reference sequence). The CDR3 consists of 14 residues. V lost 5 bases to trimming and J lost 4 bases; unmatched junction nucleotides: 8.

This clonotype showed up many times. The rearrangement uses TRBV11-2 and TRBJ2-7; perhaps TRBD1 as D (6 bases). Between the trimmed V and J ends, which lost 3 bases and 0 bases, there was a span of 9 bases. CDR1 is SGHAT and CDR2 is FQNNGV in the germline V gene. This CDR3 spans 14 amino acids. The CDR3 DNA reads as TGTGCCAGCAGCTTCACAGGGAACTCCTACGAGCAGTACTTC. This sequence encodes CASSFTGNSYEQYF. Drawing the rest from reference TRBV11-2 and TRBJ2-7, the complete variable domain is EAGVAQSPRYKIIEKRQSVAFWCNPISGHATLYWYQQILGQGPKLLIQFQNNGVVDDSQLPKDRFSAERLKGVDSTLKIQPAKLEDSAVYLCASSFTGNSYEQYFGPGTRLTVT.

The chain joins TRBV7-2 to TRBJ2-2; TRBD2 agrees at 16 bases. The V gene end was trimmed by 3 bases and the J gene end by 3 bases; junction bases not matched to a gene: 7. This CDR3 is 19 amino acids long. Germline V gene lookup returns CDR1 SGHTA and CDR2 FQGNSA. CDR3 coding DNA: TGTGCCAGCAGCTTTCCGGGACTAGCGGGGGGGCCTTACACCGGGGAGCTGTTTTTT. Translated: CASSFPGLAGGPYTGELFF.

This clonotype was recorded many times. V is TRBV7-9 and J is TRBJ1-1, with a tentative D call TRBD1 (5 bases). The CDR3 extends over 13 amino acids. Trimming removed 1 base from V and 10 bases from J, with 13 bases in between. Germline V gives CDR1 SEHNR, CDR2 FQNEAQ (reference sequence). This CDR3 reads CASSLGGRTGAFF. The CDR3 region has the DNA TGTGCCAGCAGCTTAGGGGGACGAACGGGAGCTTTCTTT.

The chain carries TRBV6-2 or TRBV6-3 and TRBJ1-2, with 7 bases matching TRBD1. Germline CDR1 reads MNHEY; CDR2 reads SVGEGT. This CDR3 comprises 16 residues. The V gene end was trimmed by 6 bases and the J gene end by 2 bases; junction bases not matched to a gene: 12. The CDR3 loop reads CASSPRGTGANYGYTF. CDR3 in DNA: TGTGCCAGCAGCCCCAGGGGGACCGGAGCGAACTATGGCTACACCTTC.

The table lists this clonotype with many counts. Here the CDR3 DNA reads TGTGCCAGCGGGTTCCCGGAGAGCAATCAGCCCCAGCATTTT. It is translated as CASGFPESNQPQHF. The rearrangement uses TRBV12-3 or TRBV12-4 and TRBJ1-5; unclear D gene. V lost 8 bases, J lost 1 base, and 12 bases lay in between. CDR3 length: 14 amino acids.

This clonotype was seen at least ten times. The V call is TRBV20-1, the J call TRBJ2-7, with D possibly matching TRBD2 (6 bases). V lost 6 bases to trimming and J lost 5 bases, with 17 bases between them. The germline gives CDR1 DFQATT, CDR2 SNEGSKA (reference sequence). The CDR3 is 13 residues long. The CDR3 DNA reads as TGCAGTGCCTGGGACTCACAAGGCAACGAGCAGTACTTC. It codes for CSAWDSQGNEQYF.

This clonotype was observed a few times. The chain is built from TRBV28 and TRBJ2-4; D remains unclear. Germline CDR1 and CDR2: MDHEN and SYDVKM. Trimming left V 5 bases short and J 5 bases short, with 10 bases between. The CDR3 contains 13 residues. CDR3 coding DNA: TGTGCCAGCAGTCCTCCCCCACAAAACATTCAGTACTTC. Its protein is CASSPPPQNIQYF.

This clonotype came up many times. The V and J genes are TRBV11-3 and TRBJ2-5; 7 bases match TRBD2. CDR1 is SGHNT and CDR2 is YENEEA in the germline V gene. The CDR3 consists of 14 residues. V shed 3 bases and J 2 bases; nucleotides not matched to a gene: 3. The CDR3: CASSFRGGQETQYF. DNA of the CDR3: TGTGCCAGCAGCTTTCGCGGGGGACAAGAGACCCAGTACTTC.

The DNA for the CDR3 is TGTGCCAGCAGCGTAGAAGGTACCGATTACAATGAGCAGTTCTTC. It encodes CASSVEGTDYNEQFF. The V gene is TRBV9, the J gene TRBJ2-1; D is undetermined. The CDR3 runs to 15 residues. CDR1 is SGDLS and CDR2 is YYNGEE in the germline V gene. Trimming left V 0 bases short and J 4 bases short, with 11 bases between.

This clonotype was detected ten times or more. This chain connects TRBV18 to TRBJ2-7; D is unresolved. The CDR3 covers 13 residues. CDR1 is KGHSH and CDR2 is LQKENI in the germline V gene. Trimming stripped 5 bases from V and 5 bases from J, with 13 bases between. CDR3 residues: CASSGRARNEQYF. As DNA, the CDR3 is TGTGCCAGCTCAGGACGGGCCCGCAACGAGCAGTACTTC.

The CDR3 DNA sequence: TGCAGTGCTAGAGATCCAGCGGTACAACAGTATTTT. Translating it yields CSARDPAVQQYF. The chain is built from TRBV20-1 and TRBJ2-3, with D possibly matching TRBD2 (5 bases). Germline assignment: CDR1 DFQATT and CDR2 SNEGSKA (reference sequence). The CDR3 is made up of 12 amino acids. Trimming stripped 0 bases from V and 12 bases from J, with 13 bases between.

This sequence joins TRBV18 and TRBJ2-3, with 7 bases identical to TRBD1. Germline assignment: CDR1 KGHSH and CDR2 LQKENI. The V gene end was trimmed by 6 bases and the J gene end by 2 bases; junction bases not matched to a gene: 5. The CDR3 extends over 14 amino acids. CDR3 coding DNA: TGTGCCAGCTCCGGGACAGAGAACACAGATACGCAGTATTTT. The encoded protein is CASSGTENTDTQYF.

The sample holds many counts of this clonotype. The chain couples TRBV28 to TRBJ2-5; D may match TRBD1 or TRBD2 (6 bases each). The CDR3 is 16 amino acids. The germline gives CDR1 MDHEN, CDR2 SYDVKM. Trimming removed 3 bases from V and 6 bases from J, with 20 bases in between. The CDR3 spells CASSFRRGRVLQTQYF. The CDR3 DNA sequence: TGTGCCAGCAGTTTTAGGAGGGGGAGAGTGTTGCAGACCCAGTACTTC.